This TCR beta chain stems from a study of OX40 agonist ivuxolimab in advanced cancers. TCRdb keeps only in-frame clones here, not all; method: immunoSEQ multiplex PCR. The data contain roughly 50,000 clones, about 86% of them seen just once; the ten biggest clones take up around 0.99%. Trimming took off 0 bases at V and 0 bases at J, with 6 bases between the two ends. Looked up from germline, CDR1 is LGHNA and CDR2 is YNFKEQ. CDR3 length: 16 residues. As for this clone: Antigen specificity is unknown.

Study-wide results and limits: At 0.1 to 3.0 mg/kg, CD4+ and CD8+ blood T cells expanded clonally by week 6.

The sequence came from an adult with an advanced solid tumor such as melanoma, head and neck, liver or kidney cancer. Sequencing was performed on CD4+ or CD8+ T cells sorted from blood, taken in a trial of the OX40 agonist ivuxolimab. The rearrangement uses TRBV4-2 and TRBJ2-6; no clear D. In nucleotides, the CDR3 is TGTGCCAGCAGCCAAGATATTACCTCTGGGGCCAACGTCCTGACTTTC. It specifies CASSQDITSGANVLTF.